This T cell receptor beta chain was captured in a study of T cells in Graves' hyperthyroidism and ophthalmopathy. RNA transcripts yielded amplified TCR beta CDR3 regions. RT-PCR in the first round (using the HTBI primer set) targeted the TCR CDR3. TCRdb reanalysed the multiplex PCR reads using MiXCR and keeps one entry per CDR3 protein. The repertoire has roughly 360,000 distinct CDR3 sequences, roughly 14% of them found once; the top ten carry roughly 20%. The CDR3 is 15 residues long. V lost 3 bases to trimming and J lost 7 bases, with 13 bases between them. This clonotype has ten or more counts. This sequence was found in a man aged 25-40 years with Graves' hyperthyroidism that later progressed to Graves' ophthalmopathy. Sequencing input: blood. The rearrangement joins TRBV12-3 or TRBV12-4 to TRBJ1-6; no clear D. Written as DNA, the CDR3 is TGTGCCAGCAGTTTTTCAGGCACAGCAAATTCACCCCTCCACTTT. Residues: CASSFSGTANSPLHF.